This TCR beta chain is from a study of identifying expanded T cells in peripheral blood. Findings and limits, study-wide: Across healthy donors, higher total template counts meant significantly greater approximately two-week count variance. Technical replicates showed around 1.2 changed clones; around two weeks about 16; four weeks 19.

Measured with immunoSEQ multiplex PCR; TCRdb has only the in-frame clones, and not every one. The data contain 100,000 to 150,000 clones, about 80% of them singletons. A note on this clone: The antigen remains undetermined.

The CDR3 is 18 amino acids. V was pared by 11 bases and J by 0 bases, with 26 bases between. CDR1 is LNHDA, CDR2 SQIVND, per germline (reference sequence). During the collection period, no donor immune events like infections were recorded. The source of this sequence is a person between 18 and 75 years old in good health. V gene TRBV19 combines with J gene TRBJ1-5; D is unresolved. The sample comprised blood. The CDR3 coding sequence is TGTGCCTCCGCCAGTAGTGGACCCGGGGAGGCTAGCAATCAGCCCCAGCATTTT. Translating it yields CASASSGPGEASNQPQHF.